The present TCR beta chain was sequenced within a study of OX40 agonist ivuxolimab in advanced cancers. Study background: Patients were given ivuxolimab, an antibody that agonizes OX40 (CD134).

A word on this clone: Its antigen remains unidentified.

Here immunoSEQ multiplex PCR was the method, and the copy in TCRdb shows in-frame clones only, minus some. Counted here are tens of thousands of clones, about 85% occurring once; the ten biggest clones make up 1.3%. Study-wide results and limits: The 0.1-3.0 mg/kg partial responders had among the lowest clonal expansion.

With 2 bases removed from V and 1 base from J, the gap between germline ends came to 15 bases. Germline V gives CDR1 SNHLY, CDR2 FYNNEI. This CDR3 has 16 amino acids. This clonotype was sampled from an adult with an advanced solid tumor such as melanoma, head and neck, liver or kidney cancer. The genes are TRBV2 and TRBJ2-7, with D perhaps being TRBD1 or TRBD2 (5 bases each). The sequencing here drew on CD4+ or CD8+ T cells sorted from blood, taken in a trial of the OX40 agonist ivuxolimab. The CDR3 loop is CASSEIGGEGSYEQYF. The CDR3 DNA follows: TGTGCCAGCAGTGAAATTGGGGGAGAAGGGTCCTACGAGCAGTACTTC.